What follows are 31 T cell receptor beta chains derived from one specimen sequenced in a study of blood T cells in healthy people across ages. For the second PCR, which ran for about 7 to 12 cycles, a sample-barcoded 5' primer and a J-beta primer mix were used. TCRdb reanalysed the 5' RACE reads using MiXCR and keeps one entry per CDR3 protein. The table includes about 720,000 distinct CDR3 sequences, 20% to 30% detected once. The same data also went into a second study, on T cells of mothers and their children.

Sequencing used blood. The receptors derive from a boy younger than 18 in good health.

This clonotype turned up a few times. V is TRBV4-1 and J is TRBJ1-5; D gene ambiguous. Germline CDR1 reads MGHRA; CDR2 reads YSYEKL. Trimming removed 5 bases at V and 6 bases at J, with 17 bases between. This CDR3 spans 15 amino acids. The CDR3 here is CASSSSWAAGQPQHF. As DNA, the CDR3 is TGCGCCAGCAGCTCAAGTTGGGCGGCGGGTCAGCCCCAGCATTTT.

This sequence joins TRBV29-1 and TRBJ2-5; D ambiguous. The CDR3 extends over 14 amino acids. The V end was cut by 5 bases, the J end by 2 bases, with 15 bases between. Germline CDR1 is SQVTM and CDR2 is ANQGSEA. CDR3 residues: CSVKTDGNQETQYF. The CDR3 nucleotides read TGCAGCGTTAAAACAGACGGAAATCAAGAGACCCAGTACTTC.

This clonotype appeared a few times. The V gene is TRBV20-1, the J gene TRBJ2-5; 9 bases agree with TRBD1. Germline V lookup: CDR1 DFQATT, CDR2 SNEGSKA (reference sequence). Losses at the gene ends were 6 bases for V and 5 bases for J; bases not matched to a gene: 13. CDR3 length: 15 amino acids. The CDR3 DNA reads TGCAGTGCCCCTGCCTCGGGACAGGGAGTGGAGACCCAGTACTTC. Residues: CSAPASGQGVETQYF.

This clonotype has more than one count but fewer than ten. The chain joins TRBV9 to TRBJ2-5; a possible D gene is TRBD2 (6 bases). The V gene lost 0 bases and the J gene lost 11 bases, with 20 bases spanning the gap. CDR3 size: 15 residues. The germline V gene encodes CDR1 SGDLS and CDR2 YYNGEE. The CDR3 here is CASSVAPHMGGEQYF. The CDR3 DNA is TGTGCCAGCAGCGTAGCCCCCCATATGGGGGGAGAGCAGTACTTC.

This clonotype was observed a few times. The genes are TRBV29-1 and TRBJ2-4; tentative D call: TRBD2 (5 bases). The CDR3 length is 17 residues. V gave up 0 bases and J gave up 6 bases, with 21 bases separating them. Germline values: CDR1 SQVTM, CDR2 ANQGSEA. The CDR3 reads CSVEDQLDYPGGNIQYF. The CDR3 region has the DNA TGCAGCGTTGAAGACCAACTAGATTACCCCGGTGGAAACATTCAGTACTTC.

V and J are TRBV27 and TRBJ2-7; 8 bases match TRBD2. V shed 5 bases, J shed 2 bases, and the junction held 8 bases outside the gene matches. Germline CDR1 and CDR2: MNHEY and SMNVEV (reference sequence). There are 15 residues in the CDR3. CDR3 sequence: CASSALAGSAYEQYF. In DNA, the CDR3 is TGTGCCAGCAGTGCCCTAGCGGGCTCAGCCTACGAGCAGTACTTC.

This clonotype was counted only a few times. The rearrangement joins TRBV29-1 to TRBJ1-2; no clear D gene. Germline V gene sequence: CDR1 SQVTM, CDR2 ANQGSEA. Trimming removed 3 bases at V and 6 bases at J, with 5 bases between. The CDR3 has 10 amino acids. CDR3 in DNA: TGCAGCGTTGACGAGAATGGCTACACCTTC. It is translated as CSVDENGYTF. Full variable domain (outside the CDR3, taken from reference TRBV29-1 and TRBJ1-2): SAVISQKPSRDICQRGTSLTIQCQVDSQVTMMFWYRQQPGQSLTLIATANQGSEATYESGFVIDKFPISRPNLTFSTLTVSNMSPEDSSIYLCSVDENGYTFGSGTRLTVV.

The chain employs TRBV4-1 and TRBJ2-1; 7 nucleotides align to TRBD1. This CDR3 has 18 amino acids. The V and J ends lost 2 bases and 0 bases, in that order; junction bases with no gene match: 10. Germline V lookup: CDR1 MGHRA, CDR2 YSYEKL. This chain's CDR3 is CASSQPPNQGDSYNEQFF. CDR3 nucleotides: TGCGCCAGCAGCCAACCACCCAACCAGGGGGACTCCTACAATGAGCAGTTCTTC.

The chain is built from TRBV29-1 and TRBJ1-2; possible D gene TRBD1, 5 bases. This CDR3 spans 13 amino acids. Deletions cut 5 bases from V and 2 bases from J, with 12 bases between. Germline V CDR1 and CDR2: SQVTM, ANQGSEA. The CDR3 DNA follows: TGCAGCGTTTTCGGGGGAGTGAACTATGGCTACACCTTC. Translating gives CSVFGGVNYGYTF.

The V call is TRBV11-2, the J call TRBJ1-1, with TRBD1 identical over 8 bases. This CDR3 has 15 amino acids. The germline gives CDR1 SGHAT, CDR2 FQNNGV. V shed 5 bases, J shed 1 base, and the junction held 6 bases outside the gene matches. In nucleotides, the CDR3 is TGTGCCAGCAGCCGGACAGGGCTGGAGAACACTGAAGCTTTCTTT. Translation: CASSRTGLENTEAFF. Supplemented by reference TRBV11-2 and TRBJ1-1, the full variable domain reads EAGVAQSPRYKIIEKRQSVAFWCNPISGHATLYWYQQILGQGPKLLIQFQNNGVVDDSQLPKDRFSAERLKGVDSTLKIQPAKLEDSAVYLCASSRTGLENTEAFFGQGTRLTVV.

The chain employs TRBV9 and TRBJ1-1; D is ambiguous. The length of the CDR3 is 14 residues. The V end was cut by 0 bases, the J end by 5 bases, with 11 bases between. CDR1 and CDR2 from the germline V gene are SGDLS and YYNGEE. The CDR3 spells CASSVVDFGTEAFF. The CDR3 coding sequence is TGTGCCAGCAGCGTAGTTGACTTTGGGACTGAAGCTTTCTTT.

The J gene is TRBJ2-1, the V gene TRBV7-3; D not resolved. The J call may be wrong; the DNA end is better matched by TRBJ2-5. The CDR3 sequence is 13 residues long. In germline, CDR1 is SGHTA, CDR2 FQGTGA. CDR3 nucleotide sequence: TGTGCCAGCAGTTCGGGCGCTGTGGGGACCCAGTACTTC. Translating gives CASSSGAVGTQYF.

This clonotype was counted only a few times. The chain is built from TRBV5-1 and TRBJ1-4; 7 bases agree with TRBD1. In germline, CDR1 is SGHRS, CDR2 YFSETQ. CDR3 length equals 14 residues. Trimming at V came to 3 bases and at J to 8 bases, leaving 7 bases not matched to a gene. The CDR3 loop is CASSSGTAAEKLFF. For the CDR3, the DNA is TGCGCCAGCAGCTCCGGGACAGCAGCCGAAAAACTGTTTTTT. Complete variable domain (other parts from reference TRBV5-1 and TRBJ1-4): KAGVTQTPRYLIKTRGQQVTLSCSPISGHRSVSWYQQTPGQGLQFLFEYFSETQRNKGNFPGRFSGRQFSNSRSEMNVSTLELGDSALYLCASSSGTAAEKLFFGSGTQLSVL.

This chain uses TRBV7-9 with TRBJ1-1; 8 nucleotides line up with TRBD1. CDR1 is SEHNR, CDR2 FQNEAQ, per germline (reference sequence). The CDR3 has 13 residues. Losses at the gene ends were 5 bases for V and 5 bases for J; bases not matched to a gene: 4. The CDR3 region has the DNA TGTGCCAGCAGCGCACAGGGGGGGACTGAAGCTTTCTTT. This encodes CASSAQGGTEAFF.

Notes on this clonotype: The junction shows a germline mismatch at one end, possibly a read error. The rearrangement links TRBV18 to TRBJ2-3; 8 positions match TRBD2. The CDR3 is made up of 17 amino acids. CDR1 and CDR2 (germline): KGHSH, LQKENI. This CDR3 reads CASSSNTVAAGANTQYF. CDR3 nucleotides: TGCGCCAGCTCGTCGAACACCGTTGCAGCGGGAGCAAATACGCAGTATTTT.

This clonotype has a handful of counts. The rearrangement uses TRBV18 and TRBJ2-3, with D tentatively TRBD2 (5 bases). The germline CDR1 and CDR2 sequences are KGHSH and LQKENI. The CDR3 consists of 14 residues. V lost 6 bases and J 0 bases, leaving 10 bases between the germline ends. The CDR3 nucleotides are TGTGCCAGCTCCCGGGGAGCTAGCACAGATACGCAGTATTTT. Translation: CASSRGASTDTQYF.

The rearrangement links TRBV7-9 to TRBJ2-6; TRBD1 aligns across 10 bases. Germline trimming cut 5 bases from V and 6 bases from J; bases unmatched to any gene: 10. CDR3 size: 17 residues. The germline CDR1 and CDR2 sequences are SEHNR and FQNEAQ (reference sequence). The CDR3 loop is CASSDKLGQGMANVLTF. Written as DNA, the CDR3 is TGTGCCAGCAGCGATAAACTGGGACAGGGGATGGCCAACGTCCTGACTTTC.

V and J are TRBV29-1 and TRBJ2-5; D not certain. The germline V gene encodes CDR1 SQVTM and CDR2 ANQGSEA. The CDR3 is made up of 11 amino acids. Between the trimmed V and J ends, which lost 5 bases and 5 bases, there was a span of 9 bases. The CDR3 DNA is TGCAGCGTTCCCACCCCCGAGACCCAGTACTTC. It specifies CSVPTPETQYF.

This clonotype occurred a few times. The CDR3 here is CASSLTSGGWETQYF. CDR3 nucleotide sequence: TGCGCCAGCAGCTTGACTAGCGGGGGATGGGAGACCCAGTACTTC. The chain links TRBV5-1 to TRBJ2-1; 11 nucleotides line up with TRBD2. The end of the DNA is better explained by TRBJ2-5, so the J call may be wrong. Germline loops: CDR1 SGHRS, CDR2 YFSETQ. CDR3 size: 15 residues.

The rearrangement links TRBV15 to TRBJ1-6; a possible D gene is TRBD1 (6 bases). This CDR3 has 16 residues. The germline V gene encodes CDR1 LNHNV and CDR2 YYDKDF (reference sequence). V lost 0 bases to trimming and J lost 10 bases, with 16 bases between them. CDR3 nucleotides: TGTGCCACCAGCAGAGATGGGGGGGCAGGGTCCTCACCCCTCCACTTT. It is translated as CATSRDGGAGSSPLHF.

This clonotype occurred a few times. The J gene is TRBJ1-3, the V gene TRBV4-3, with D maybe TRBD1 (5 bases). The CDR3 runs 17 residues. The V gene lost 4 bases and the J gene lost 0 bases, with 16 bases spanning the gap. Germline assignment: CDR1 LGHNA and CDR2 YSLEER. CDR3 sequence: CASSPLGGSGSGNTIYF. The CDR3 coding sequence is TGCGCCAGCAGCCCCCTTGGGGGAAGCGGCTCTGGAAACACCATATATTTT.

This clonotype appeared many times. The genes are TRBV29-1 and TRBJ2-3, with 8 bases identical to TRBD1. The CDR3 is 14 residues long. The germline gives CDR1 SQVTM, CDR2 ANQGSEA. J gave up 3 bases and V 7 bases, and 9 bases lay outside the gene matches. The CDR3 nucleotides read TGCAGCGCCCGACAGGGGTCAAGAACAGATACGCAGTATTTT. Amino acid sequence: CSARQGSRTDTQYF.

The genes are TRBV7-2 and TRBJ2-4; no definite D call. The CDR3 covers 18 residues. Germline CDR1 and CDR2: SGHTA and FQGNSA. Trimming cost V 1 base and J 0 bases, with 16 bases left between them. The CDR3 coding sequence is TGTGCCAGCAGCTTAGGAGGTTCTAAGGCCCTAGCCAAAAACATTCAGTACTTC. Its translation: CASSLGGSKALAKNIQYF.

On this clonotype: The junction does not match germline at one end; this may be a read error. J is TRBJ2-7 and V is TRBV5-5; D is possibly TRBD1 (6 bases). This CDR3 comprises 14 residues. Germline CDR1 SGHKS, CDR2 YYEKEE (reference sequence). CDR3 loop: CTSTLNRDSYEQYF. The CDR3 DNA reads as TGTACCAGCACCCTGAACAGGGACTCCTACGAGCAGTACTTC. The complete variable domain, with remaining parts taken from reference TRBV5-5 and TRBJ2-7, reads DAGVTQSPTHLIKTRGQQVTLRCSPISGHKSVSWYQQVLGQGPQFIFQYYEKEERGRGNFPDRFSARQFPNYSSELNVNALLLGDSALYLCTSTLNRDSYEQYFGPGTRLTVT.

This clonotype was counted a few times. The V call is TRBV28, the J call TRBJ2-5; TRBD1 matches at 7 bases. The V segment lost 7 bases and the J segment 3 bases; nucleotides outside the gene matches: 2. The CDR3 runs 12 residues. Per the germline V gene, CDR1 is MDHEN and CDR2 is SYDVKM. The CDR3 sequence: CASNQGEETQYF. As DNA, the CDR3 is TGTGCCAGCAATCAGGGGGAAGAGACCCAGTACTTC.

On this clonotype itself: The germline gene is not matched at one end of the junction; a read error may be the cause. This rearrangement joins TRBV20-1 to TRBJ2-7, with D tentatively TRBD1 or TRBD2 (5 bases each). The CDR3 length is 14 residues. Germline assignment: CDR1 DFQATT and CDR2 SNEGSKA (reference sequence). CDR3 in amino acids: CGARDEGKTDEQYF. The CDR3 DNA reads as TGCGGTGCTAGAGATGAGGGGAAAACGGACGAGCAGTACTTC.

This chain uses TRBV5-1 with TRBJ2-1, with a tentative D call TRBD1 (5 bases). Germline CDR1 reads SGHRS; CDR2 reads YFSETQ. The CDR3 has 14 amino acids. V lost 0 bases and J lost 5, with 9 bases in between. CDR3 sequence: CASSLGAGHNEQFF. The DNA for the CDR3 is TGCGCCAGCAGCTTGGGGGCAGGGCACAATGAGCAGTTCTTC.

This clonotype was seen just once. CDR3 sequence: CASSASGPLAGANPPYEQYF. The CDR3 DNA reads TGTGCCAGCAGTGCCTCAGGCCCGCTAGCGGGAGCAAACCCCCCCTACGAGCAGTACTTC. This sequence joins TRBV28 and TRBJ2-7; 10 nucleotides line up with TRBD2. The CDR3 is made up of 20 amino acids. CDR1 and CDR2 from the germline V gene are MDHEN and SYDVKM. V dropped 5 bases and J dropped 2; count of bases not matched to a gene: 21.

This rearrangement joins TRBV20-1 to TRBJ2-1; possibly TRBD2 for D (6 bases). V was pared by 2 bases and J by 0 bases, with 8 bases between. CDR1 is DFQATT, CDR2 SNEGSKA, per germline (reference sequence). This CDR3 region has 14 residues. CDR3 amino acids: CSARPGASYNEQFF. The CDR3 DNA is TGCAGTGCTAGACCGGGAGCCTCCTACAATGAGCAGTTCTTC.

This chain uses TRBV20-1 with TRBJ1-2; 7 bases align to TRBD1. The CDR3 covers 12 residues. With 0 bases clipped from V and 8 bases from J, the junction kept 3 bases outside the gene matches. Germline assignment: CDR1 DFQATT and CDR2 SNEGSKA (reference sequence). The CDR3 here is CSARDDREGYTF. Written as DNA, the CDR3 is TGCAGTGCTAGAGATGACAGGGAAGGCTACACCTTC.

The chain combines TRBV18 with TRBJ2-1; D unclear. The germline V and J ends were trimmed by 2 bases and 6 bases, with 14 bases remaining between them. Germline assignment: CDR1 KGHSH and CDR2 LQKENI. This CDR3 region has 15 residues. The CDR3 reads CASSPALTEVNEQFF. The CDR3 DNA reads TGTGCCAGCTCACCAGCACTCACCGAAGTCAATGAGCAGTTCTTC.